This TCR beta chain was sequenced in a study of cytomegalovirus exposure and HLA in healthy donors. Study-level points and caveats: Most sequenced TCRs were rare (though some public TCRs occurred in many donors).

Trimming took 4 bases from V and 2 from J, leaving 18 bases between them. CDR3 length equals 18 residues. The germline V gene encodes CDR1 SEHNR and CDR2 FQNEAQ (reference sequence). Amplification used 60 Vbeta primers and 13 Jbeta primers. TCRdb's copy holds only in-frame clones and misses some; the assay was immunoSEQ multiplex PCR. The profile shows about 100,000 clones, over 70% of them singletons. To note about this clone: Its antigen is unidentified.

Sequenced material: PBMCs. This TCR derives from a man aged 45-60 years in good health and CMV-seronegative. The chain is built from TRBV7-9 and TRBJ2-6; D is unclear. The CDR3 DNA reads TGTGCCAGCAGCTCCACTTCACCCGAGGAAGCTGGGGCCAACGTCCTGACTTTC. This sequence encodes CASSSTSPEEAGANVLTF. The complete variable domain, with remaining parts taken from reference TRBV7-9 and TRBJ2-6, reads DTGVSQNPRHKITKRGQNVTFRCDPISEHNRLYWYRQTLGQGPEFLTYFQNEAQLEKSRLLSDRFSAERPKGSFSTLEIQRTEQGDSAMYLCASSSTSPEEAGANVLTFGAGSRLTVL.